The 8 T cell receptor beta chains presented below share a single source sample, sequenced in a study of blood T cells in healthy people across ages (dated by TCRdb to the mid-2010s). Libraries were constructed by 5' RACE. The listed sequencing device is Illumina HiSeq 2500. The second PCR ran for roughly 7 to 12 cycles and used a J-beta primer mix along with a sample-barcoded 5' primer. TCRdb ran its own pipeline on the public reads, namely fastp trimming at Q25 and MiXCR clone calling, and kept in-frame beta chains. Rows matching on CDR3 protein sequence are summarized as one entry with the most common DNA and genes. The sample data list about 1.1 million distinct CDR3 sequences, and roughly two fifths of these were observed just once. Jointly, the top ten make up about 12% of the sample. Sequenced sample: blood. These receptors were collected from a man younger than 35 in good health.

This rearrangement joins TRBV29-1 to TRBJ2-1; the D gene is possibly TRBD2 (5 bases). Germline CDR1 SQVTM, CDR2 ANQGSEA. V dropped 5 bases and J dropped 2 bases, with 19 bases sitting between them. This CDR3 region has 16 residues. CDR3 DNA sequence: TGCAGCGTTATAGGCCGGGATAGAAATCCCTACAATGAGCAGTTCTTC. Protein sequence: CSVIGRDRNPYNEQFF.

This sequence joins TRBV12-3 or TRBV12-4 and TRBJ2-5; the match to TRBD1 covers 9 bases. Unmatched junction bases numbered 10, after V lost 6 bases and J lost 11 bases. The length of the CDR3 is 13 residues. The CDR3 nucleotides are TGTGCCAGCAGACCTACAGGGGGCTGGGAGCAGTACTTC. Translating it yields CASRPTGGWEQYF.

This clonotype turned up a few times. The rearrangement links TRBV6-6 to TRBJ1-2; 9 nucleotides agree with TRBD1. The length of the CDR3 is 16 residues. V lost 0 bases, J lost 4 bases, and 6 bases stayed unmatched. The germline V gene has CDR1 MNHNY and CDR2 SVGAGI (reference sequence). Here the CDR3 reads CASSYSWTGDPYGYTF. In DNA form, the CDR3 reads TGTGCCAGCAGTTACTCATGGACAGGGGATCCCTATGGCTACACCTTC.

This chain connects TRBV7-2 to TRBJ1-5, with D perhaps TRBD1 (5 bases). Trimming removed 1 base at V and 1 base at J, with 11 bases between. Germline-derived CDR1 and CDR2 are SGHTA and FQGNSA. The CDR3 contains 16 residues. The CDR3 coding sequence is TGTGCCAGCAGCTTAGAGGGCAGGGTAAGCAATCAGCCCCAGCATTTT. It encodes CASSLEGRVSNQPQHF.

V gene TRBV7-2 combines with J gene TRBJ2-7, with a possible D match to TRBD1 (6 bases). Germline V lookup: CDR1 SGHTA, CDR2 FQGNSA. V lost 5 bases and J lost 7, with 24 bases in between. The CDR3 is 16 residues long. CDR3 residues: CASSPLQGLSSNEQYF. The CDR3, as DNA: TGTGCCAGCAGCCCGTTACAGGGCCTATCTAGCAATGAGCAGTACTTC.

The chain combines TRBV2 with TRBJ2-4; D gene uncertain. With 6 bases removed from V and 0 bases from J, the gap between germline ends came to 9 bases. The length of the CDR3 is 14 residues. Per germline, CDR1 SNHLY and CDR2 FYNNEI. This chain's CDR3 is CASRNSLAKNIQYF. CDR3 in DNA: TGTGCCAGCAGAAACAGTCTAGCCAAAAACATTCAGTACTTC.

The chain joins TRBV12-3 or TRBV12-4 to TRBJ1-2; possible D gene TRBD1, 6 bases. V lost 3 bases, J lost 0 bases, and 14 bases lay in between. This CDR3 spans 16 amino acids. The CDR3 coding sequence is TGTGCCAGCAGTTTTGGGCAGGGGCTGACTAACTATGGCTACACCTTC. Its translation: CASSFGQGLTNYGYTF.

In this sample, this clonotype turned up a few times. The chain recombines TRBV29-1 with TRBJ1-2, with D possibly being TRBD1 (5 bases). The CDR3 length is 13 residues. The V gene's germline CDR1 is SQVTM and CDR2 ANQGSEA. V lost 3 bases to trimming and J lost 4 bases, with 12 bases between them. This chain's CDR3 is CSVDGQGPYGYTF. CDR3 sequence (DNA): TGCAGCGTTGACGGTCAGGGACCCTATGGCTACACCTTC.